The T cell receptor (beta chain) described here comes from a study of blood T cell repertoires in COVID-19. Study-wide background: Researchers got acute and convalescent COVID-19 samples from the United States, Italy and Spain. T cells, B-cell-depleted T cells, or PBMCs supplied cDNA or gDNA.

This CDR3 region has 14 residues. Germline-derived CDR1 and CDR2 are SGHNT and YYREEE (reference sequence). Trimming left V 2 bases short and J 1 base short, with 9 bases between. TCRdb's copy holds only in-frame clones and misses some; the assay was immunoSEQ multiplex PCR. Among 70,000 to 90,000 clones, less than 90% were seen once, and the ten largest hold about 6%. Seattle cases were enrolled at active infection and followed longitudinally. The chain employs TRBV5-4 and TRBJ1-1; D not resolved. This TCR derives from a man older than 75 with COVID-19, enrolled during active disease. Sequencing input: peripheral blood. The CDR3 coding sequence is TGTGCCAGCAGCTTACCTCGACAGAACACTGAAGCTTTCTTT. Amino acid sequence: CASSLPRQNTEAFF.